The 5 T cell receptor beta chains below all came from one sample that was sequenced in a study of CD8 T cells in Susac syndrome. The RNA, roughly 0.45 to 1 ug, was put through reverse transcription using random hexamers. In TCRdb, the immunoSEQ multiplex PCR reads were re-called with MiXCR into one record per CDR3 protein. The table records 85,000 to 90,000 distinct CDR3 sequences, approximately 92% of them present only once. Material for sequencing was CD8+ T cells from PBMCs. Every receptor here comes from a human donor in good health.

This chain connects TRBV3-1 to TRBJ1-3; D unclear. The CDR3 is 16 residues long. Per germline, CDR1 LGHDT and CDR2 YNNKEL (reference sequence). V was shortened by 0 bases and J by 0 bases, with 9 bases between the two germline ends. Here the CDR3 reads CASSQDPVSSGNTIYF. In DNA form, the CDR3 reads TGTGCCAGCAGCCAAGATCCCGTGAGCTCTGGAAACACCATATATTTT.

This chain links TRBV2 with TRBJ2-4; D might be TRBD1 (6 bases). The V end was cut by 5 bases, the J end by 1 base, with 15 bases between. Germline assignment: CDR1 SNHLY and CDR2 FYNNEI. The CDR3 sequence is 16 residues long. CDR3 in amino acids: CASSPKDREAKNIQYF. In DNA form, the CDR3 reads TGTGCCAGCAGTCCCAAGGACAGAGAGGCCAAAAACATTCAGTACTTC.

A note on this clonotype: An end of the junction differs from the germline gene, which may be a read error. V and J are TRBV9 and TRBJ2-3, with a tentative D call TRBD2 (5 bases). CDR1 is SGDLS and CDR2 is YYNGEE in the germline V gene. The CDR3 is made up of 11 amino acids. CDR3 nucleotide sequence: TGCGCCAGCGGCCACACAGATACGCAGTATTTT. Its protein product is CASGHTDTQYF. Full variable domain (outside the CDR3, taken from reference TRBV9 and TRBJ2-3): DSGVTQTPKHLITATGQRVTLRCSPRSGDLSVYWYQQSLDQGLQFLIQYYNGEERAKGNILERFSAQQFPDLHSELNLSSLELGDSALYFCASGHTDTQYFGPGTRLTVL.

This sequence joins TRBV20-1 and TRBJ1-1; 9 nucleotides line up with TRBD1. This CDR3 is 14 amino acids long. V was pared by 3 bases and J by 7 bases, with 9 bases of the junction left unmatched. Looked up from germline, CDR1 is DFQATT and CDR2 is SNEGSKA (reference sequence). The CDR3 here is CSASPLDRGGEAFF. The CDR3, as DNA: TGCAGTGCTAGCCCTCTGGACAGGGGCGGTGAAGCTTTCTTT.

The chain recombines TRBV15 with TRBJ2-3; a weak D match, TRBD1 (7 bases). Deletions cut 5 bases from V and 0 bases from J, with 12 bases between. The germline CDR1 and CDR2 sequences are LNHNV and YYDKDF (reference sequence). CDR3 size: 15 residues. This chain's CDR3 is CATSPGGQSTDTQYF. CDR3 in DNA: TGTGCCACCAGCCCAGGGGGGCAAAGCACAGATACGCAGTATTTT.